The T cell receptor (beta chain) described here comes from a study of TIL therapy for anti-PD-1-resistant metastatic lung cancer. Background on the study: Patients had a median age of approximately 50 years (range about 38-85).

This was the immunoSEQ v3 assay. Sequencing depth was around 1.9 million read pairs for survey level, roughly 4.5-6 million for deep. Assay used: immunoSEQ multiplex PCR; TCRdb lists only in-frame clones, some missing. The table has about 50,000 clones, less than 75% seen once. Germline CDR1 MDHEN, CDR2 SYDVKM. The CDR3 is made up of 14 amino acids. Deletions cut 10 bases from V and 1 base from J, with 15 bases between. Sample time point: pre-treatment sample, taken before nivolumab and TIL therapy. Tumor tissue came from excised metastases, mostly pleural nodules or supraclavicular lymph nodes. This clone was counted between two and nine times.

Here the sequenced sample was tumor tissue, taken at baseline. The chain uses TRBV28 and TRBJ2-3; D is possibly TRBD1 or TRBD2 (5 bases each). The TCR originated in a person between 25 and 79 years old with non-small cell lung cancer. CDR3 nucleotides: TGTGCCACCCAAACCCCGGGGCGCACAGATACGCAGTATTTT. Translation gives CATQTPGRTDTQYF.